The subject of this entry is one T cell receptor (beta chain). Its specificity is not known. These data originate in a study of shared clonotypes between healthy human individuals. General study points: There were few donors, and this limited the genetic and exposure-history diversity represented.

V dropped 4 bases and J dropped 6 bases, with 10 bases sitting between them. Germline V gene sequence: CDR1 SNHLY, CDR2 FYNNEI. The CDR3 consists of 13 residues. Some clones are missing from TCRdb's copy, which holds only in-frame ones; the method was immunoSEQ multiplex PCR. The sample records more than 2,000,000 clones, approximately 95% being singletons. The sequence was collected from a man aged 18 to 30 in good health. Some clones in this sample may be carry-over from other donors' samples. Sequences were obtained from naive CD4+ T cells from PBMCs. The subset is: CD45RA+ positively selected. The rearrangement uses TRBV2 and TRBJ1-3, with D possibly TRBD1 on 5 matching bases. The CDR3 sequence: CASSVARENTIYF. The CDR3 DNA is TGTGCCAGCAGTGTCGCCAGGGAAAACACCATATATTTT. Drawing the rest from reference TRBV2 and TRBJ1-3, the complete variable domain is EPEVTQTPSHQVTQMGQEVILRCVPISNHLYFYWYRQILGQKVEFLVSFYNNEISEKSEIFDDQFSVERPDGSNFTLKIRSTKLEDSAMYFCASSVARENTIYFGEGSWLTVV.